One and the same sample provided the 26 T cell receptor beta chains below, sequenced in a study of blood T cells in healthy people across ages. The use of a sample-barcoded 5' primer and a J-beta primer mix characterized a second PCR of about 6 to 11 cycles. Via MiXCR, TCRdb re-called the 5' RACE reads, giving one row per CDR3 protein. The data show hundreds of thousands of distinct CDR3 sequences, 58% seen once. The sequencing input was blood. The receptors derive from a man younger than 40 in good health.

The rearrangement uses TRBV20-1 and TRBJ2-7; D ambiguous. The V end was cut by 4 bases, the J end by 5 bases, with 9 bases between. The CDR3 extends over 11 amino acids. The V gene's germline CDR1 is DFQATT and CDR2 SNEGSKA (reference sequence). The CDR3, as DNA: TGCAGTGCTACGGCCACCGACGAGCAGTACTTC. It codes for CSATATDEQYF.

This clonotype was found a few times. The chain has TRBV7-3 and TRBJ2-5, with D possibly being TRBD1 (5 bases). Germline V CDR1 and CDR2: SGHTA, FQGTGA. V shed 2 bases and J shed 3 bases, with 10 bases lying between them. The CDR3 is 14 residues long. The CDR3 DNA reads as TGTGCCAGCAGCTTATCGGCAGGGAAAGAGACCCAGTACTTC. Protein: CASSLSAGKETQYF.

This rearrangement joins TRBV11-2 to TRBJ2-1; D is possibly TRBD2 (5 bases). The CDR3 sequence is 13 residues long. Germline assignment: CDR1 SGHAT and CDR2 FQNNGV. Trimming removed 5 bases at V and 8 bases at J, with 13 bases between. The CDR3 sequence: CASSGGLLDEQFF. The CDR3 DNA reads TGTGCCAGCAGCGGCGGGCTACTCGATGAGCAGTTCTTC.

This clonotype was detected only a few times. The chain recombines TRBV20-1 with TRBJ2-1, with 10 bases identical to TRBD2. In germline, CDR1 is DFQATT, CDR2 SNEGSKA (reference sequence). CDR3 length: 13 residues. Trimming removed 3 bases from V and 7 bases from J; junction bases left unmatched: 3. CDR3 protein: CSASPSGRNEQFF. In DNA form, the CDR3 reads TGCAGTGCTAGCCCTAGCGGGAGAAATGAGCAGTTCTTC.

The V call is TRBV20-1, the J call TRBJ2-7; D not resolved. The CDR3 runs to 13 residues. Germline CDR1 is DFQATT and CDR2 is SNEGSKA (reference sequence). With 0 bases removed from V and 5 bases from J, the gap between germline ends came to 11 bases. CDR3 sequence (DNA): TGCAGTGCTAGAGATTTCGGCAGGAACGAGCAGTACTTC. It yields the protein CSARDFGRNEQYF.

The chain recombines TRBV4-1 with TRBJ2-7; D unresolved. The CDR3 spans 13 residues. The V end lost 8 bases, the J end lost 1 base, and 12 bases lay between the germline ends. The germline V gene has CDR1 MGHRA and CDR2 YSYEKL. Here the CDR3 reads CASGKVGSYEQYF. The CDR3 nucleotides read TGCGCCAGCGGGAAGGTAGGGTCCTACGAGCAGTACTTC.

A few counts support this clonotype. The chain is built from TRBV5-1 and TRBJ1-2, with 7 bases aligning to TRBD1. V lost 2 bases, J lost 4 bases, and 2 bases stayed unmatched. The germline V gene encodes CDR1 SGHRS and CDR2 YFSETQ. The CDR3 extends over 13 amino acids. CDR3 sequence reads: CASSFRDSYGYTF. For the CDR3, the DNA is TGCGCCAGCAGCTTCCGGGACAGCTATGGCTACACCTTC.

This chain connects TRBV6-1 to TRBJ2-4; 8 nucleotides line up with TRBD2. The J call may be mistaken, given a closer DNA end match to TRBJ2-7. Germline lookup yields CDR1 MNHNS and CDR2 SASEGT. This CDR3 has 14 amino acids. The CDR3, as DNA: TGTGCCTCGGGAGGGGGGACTAGTATCTACGAGCAGTACTTC. This translates into CASGGGTSIYEQYF.

The rearrangement joins TRBV4-1 to TRBJ2-7; D tentatively fits TRBD1 or TRBD2 (5 bases each). The V end was cut by 1 base, the J end by 4 bases, with 8 bases between. Germline V lookup: CDR1 MGHRA, CDR2 YSYEKL. The CDR3 consists of 13 residues. The CDR3 protein is CASSQVGAYEQYF. CDR3 nucleotide sequence: TGCGCCAGCAGCCAAGTCGGGGCTTACGAGCAGTACTTC.

The rearrangement joins TRBV20-1 to TRBJ2-1; 12 nucleotides agree with TRBD2. V dropped 4 bases and J dropped 12; count of bases not matched to a gene: 28. Germline V gives CDR1 DFQATT, CDR2 SNEGSKA (reference sequence). The CDR3 sequence is 20 residues long. The CDR3 loop is CSATRTSGTYNETRVRGQFF. DNA of the CDR3: TGCAGTGCTACTCGGACTAGCGGGACATACAATGAGACACGAGTTCGAGGGCAGTTCTTC.

This clonotype was detected a few times. The chain recombines TRBV7-9 with TRBJ2-7; a weak D match, TRBD2 (6 bases). The germline V and J ends were trimmed by 3 bases and 5 bases, with 14 bases remaining between them. The CDR3 is made up of 14 amino acids. The germline V gene has CDR1 SEHNR and CDR2 FQNEAQ (reference sequence). This CDR3 is CASSLGGSQNEQYF. CDR3 sequence (DNA): TGTGCCAGCAGCTTGGGGGGTTCGCAGAACGAGCAGTACTTC.

The V and J genes are TRBV30 and TRBJ1-2; D unresolved. V was shortened by 0 bases and J by 3 bases, with 8 bases between the two germline ends. The CDR3 is 13 amino acids. Germline V gene data show CDR1 as GTSNPN and CDR2 as SVGIG (reference sequence). The DNA for the CDR3 is TGTGCCTGGAGTGTAGGGCTGGACTATGGCTACACCTTC. Its translation is CAWSVGLDYGYTF.

This sequence joins TRBV20-1 and TRBJ2-3; 9 bases agree with TRBD2. Per the germline V gene, CDR1 is DFQATT and CDR2 is SNEGSKA (reference sequence). The length of the CDR3 is 16 residues. V was pared by 1 base and J by 1 base, with 6 bases of the junction left unmatched. The CDR3, as DNA: TGCAGTGCTAGAGCTGACGCTAGCGGGGGCACAGATACGCAGTATTTT. This sequence encodes CSARADASGGTDTQYF.

The V and J genes are TRBV24-1 and TRBJ2-5, with 8 bases matching TRBD1. From germline, CDR1 is KGHDR and CDR2 SFDVKD. The trim removed 3 bases at V and 3 bases at J, leaving 5 bases unmatched. The CDR3 runs 15 residues. The CDR3 region is CATSDPAGGKETQYF. CDR3 DNA sequence: TGTGCCACCAGTGATCCCGCAGGGGGCAAAGAGACCCAGTACTTC.

In this sample, this clonotype turned up a few times. This rearrangement joins TRBV7-2 to TRBJ1-5; D is unresolved. The CDR3 sequence is 13 residues long. Germline CDR1 and CDR2: SGHTA and FQGNSA. V gave up 3 bases and J gave up 5 bases, with 8 bases separating them. CDR3: CASSLSLDQPQHF. CDR3 nucleotides: TGTGCCAGCAGCTTGTCCCTGGATCAGCCCCAGCATTTT.

The chain uses TRBV2 and TRBJ2-5; 13 bases are a match to TRBD2. Germline CDR1 SNHLY, CDR2 FYNNEI. The CDR3 extends over 18 amino acids. V was pared by 4 bases and J by 2 bases, with 10 bases of the junction left unmatched. The CDR3 DNA is TGTGCCAGCAGTGGCGCCCGTGGACTAGCGGGGGAGCAAGAGACCCAGTACTTC. This gives the protein CASSGARGLAGEQETQYF.

About this clonotype: One end of the junction is discordant with germline, which a read error may explain. J is TRBJ1-2 and V is TRBV6-5; D possibly corresponds to TRBD1 (6 bases). The germline gives CDR1 MNHEY, CDR2 SVGAGI. This CDR3 region has 13 residues. CDR3 sequence (DNA): TGTGTCAGCAGGCAACAGGGATCTTACGGCTACACCTTC. It is translated as CVSRQQGSYGYTF.

The genes are TRBV20-1 and TRBJ1-2, with a tentative D call TRBD1 (5 bases). Germline-derived CDR1 and CDR2 are DFQATT and SNEGSKA (reference sequence). This CDR3 has 15 residues. V was cut by 0 bases and J by 9 bases, with 20 bases left in between. CDR3 DNA: TGCAGTGCTAGAGATTCCTTTTGGGACGCAGGAAGCTACACCTTC. Translating gives CSARDSFWDAGSYTF.

In its sample, this clonotype was seen a few times. The chain has TRBV29-1 and TRBJ2-1; D call uncertain. CDR3 size: 11 residues. The V gene's germline CDR1 is SQVTM and CDR2 ANQGSEA. V was shortened by 4 bases and J by 6 bases, with 7 bases between the two germline ends. The CDR3 sequence: CSVAYRNEQFF. CDR3 DNA: TGCAGCGTTGCATACCGCAATGAGCAGTTCTTC.

This rearrangement joins TRBV29-1 to TRBJ2-1; D is uncertain. This CDR3 has 13 residues. CDR1 and CDR2 (germline): SQVTM, ANQGSEA. With 6 bases removed from V and 5 bases from J, the gap between germline ends came to 14 bases. The CDR3 bases are TGCAGCGTCCGCCGGTGGGGTAACAATGAGCAGTTCTTC. Translating it yields CSVRRWGNNEQFF.

The chain has TRBV25-1 and TRBJ2-7; D not certain. V was cut by 8 bases and J by 2 bases, with 16 bases left in between. Germline V gene sequence: CDR1 MGHDK, CDR2 SYGVNS. The CDR3 sequence is 14 residues long. The CDR3: CASVPRALPYEQYF. CDR3 in DNA: TGTGCCAGCGTCCCACGGGCCCTTCCCTACGAGCAGTACTTC.

This clonotype was picked up one time. V is TRBV7-2 and J is TRBJ2-2; D may correspond to TRBD1 or TRBD2 (5 bases each). V lost 3 bases, J lost 3 bases, and 14 bases lay in between. Germline CDR1 reads SGHTA; CDR2 reads FQGNSA. This CDR3 is built from 16 residues. The CDR3 DNA follows: TGTGCCAGCAGCTTCTTGGGGACCGTCGACACCGGGGAGCTGTTTTTT. Residues: CASSFLGTVDTGELFF.

This clonotype appeared once. One end of the junction fails to match germline, which may point to a read error. V is TRBV6-1 and J is TRBJ2-1; 7 bases line up with TRBD1. Matching the DNA end better, TRBJ2-7 makes the J call doubtful. Germline V gene data show CDR1 as MNHNS and CDR2 as SASEGT. This CDR3 has 15 residues. In DNA form, the CDR3 reads TGCGCCAGCAGGGCCGTTGAGGGGGCGAGCTACGAGCAGTACTTC. This encodes CASRAVEGASYEQYF.

This clonotype turned up a few times. The J gene is TRBJ2-7, the V gene TRBV6-1; 7 nucleotides align to TRBD1. V trimming: 8 bases; J trimming: 2 bases; junction bases outside the gene matches: 6. CDR3 length: 13 residues. Germline V CDR1 and CDR2: MNHNS, SASEGT. The CDR3 nucleotides read TGTGCCAGCGTCCTGACAGGGACCTACGAGCAGTACTTC. It yields the protein CASVLTGTYEQYF.

This clonotype was observed once. The chain employs TRBV6-5 and TRBJ2-5; D remains ambiguous. Germline loops: CDR1 MNHEY, CDR2 SVGAGI. Between the trimmed V and J ends, which lost 6 bases and 2 bases, there was a span of 16 bases. This CDR3 is built from 15 residues. CDR3 bases: TGTGCCAGCAGGAAGGGTCTGGGTCAACAAGAGACCCAGTACTTC. Translation: CASRKGLGQQETQYF.

This clonotype was found a few times. The chain recombines TRBV20-1 with TRBJ2-7, with TRBD2 identical over 12 bases. V lost 6 bases to trimming and J lost 5 bases; unmatched junction nucleotides: 8. The CDR3 contains 14 residues. Germline loops: CDR1 DFQATT, CDR2 SNEGSKA (reference sequence). The CDR3 DNA sequence: TGCAGTGCCAGGACTAGCGGGACCTTGGACGAGCAGTACTTC. Its protein product is CSARTSGTLDEQYF.